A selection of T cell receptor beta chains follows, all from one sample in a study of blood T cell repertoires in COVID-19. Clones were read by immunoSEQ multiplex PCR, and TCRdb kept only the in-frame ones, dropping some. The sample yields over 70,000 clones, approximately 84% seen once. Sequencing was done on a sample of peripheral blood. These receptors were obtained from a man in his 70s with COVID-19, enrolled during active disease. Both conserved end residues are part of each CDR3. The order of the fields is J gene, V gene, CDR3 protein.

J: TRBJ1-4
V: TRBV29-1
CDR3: CSVVGLGEKLFF

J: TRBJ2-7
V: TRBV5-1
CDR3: CASSFRQEPYEQYF

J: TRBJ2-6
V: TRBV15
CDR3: CATSRRAGGPTGANVLTF

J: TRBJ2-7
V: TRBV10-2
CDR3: CASSLRQLSYEQYF

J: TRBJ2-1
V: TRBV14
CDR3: CASSLYRDYNEQFF

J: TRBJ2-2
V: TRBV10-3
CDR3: CAISARDSYTGELFF

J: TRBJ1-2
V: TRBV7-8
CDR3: CASSLQGERGYTF

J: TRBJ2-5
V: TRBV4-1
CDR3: CASSQVRLSGRAETQYF

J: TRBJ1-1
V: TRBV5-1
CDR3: CASSSGQNTEAFF

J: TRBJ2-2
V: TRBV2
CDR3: CASRARTSGATGELFF

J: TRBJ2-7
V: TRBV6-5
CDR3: CASRSATYEQYF

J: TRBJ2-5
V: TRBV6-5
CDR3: CASRHLSGNQETQYF

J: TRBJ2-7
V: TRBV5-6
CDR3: CASSLTGSKHEQYF

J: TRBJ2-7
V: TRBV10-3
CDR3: CAISESRTGNSYEQYF

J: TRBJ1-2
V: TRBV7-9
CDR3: CASSLGTVDGYTF

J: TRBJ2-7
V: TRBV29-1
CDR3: CSVGARVGGGEQYF

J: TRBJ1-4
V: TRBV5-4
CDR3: CASSPDRGEKLFF

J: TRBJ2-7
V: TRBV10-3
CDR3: CAIRIAGGKSVEQYF

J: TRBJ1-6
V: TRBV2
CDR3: CASSGSSAYSPLHF

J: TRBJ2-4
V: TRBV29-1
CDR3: CSGGQSLGTHQYF

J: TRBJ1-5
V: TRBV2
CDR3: CASSAQGLQPQHF

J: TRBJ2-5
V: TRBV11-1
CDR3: CASSRGGETQYF

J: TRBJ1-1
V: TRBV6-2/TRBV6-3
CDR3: CASSSVSLAFF

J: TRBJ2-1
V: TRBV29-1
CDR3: CSVVGLAGKSSYNEQFF

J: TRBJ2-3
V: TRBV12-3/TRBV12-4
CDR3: CASSPQGNTQYF

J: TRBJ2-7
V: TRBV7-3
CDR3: CASSLMGGKSSYEQYF

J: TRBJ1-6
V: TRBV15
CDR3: CATSVGQASNSPLHF

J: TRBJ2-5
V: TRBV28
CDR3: CASSFAGDSETQYF

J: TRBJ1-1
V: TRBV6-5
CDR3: CASSPLAGRAFF

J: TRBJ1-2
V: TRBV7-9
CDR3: CASSLGRGNFGYTF

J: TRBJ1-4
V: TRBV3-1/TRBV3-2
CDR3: CASSLGLEGELFF

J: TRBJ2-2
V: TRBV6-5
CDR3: CASSYGSGRGTGELFF

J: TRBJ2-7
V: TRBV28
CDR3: CASSLELAGVKYF

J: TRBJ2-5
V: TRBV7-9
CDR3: CASSLVSGGQETQYF

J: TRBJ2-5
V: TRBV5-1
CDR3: CASSVALATETQYF